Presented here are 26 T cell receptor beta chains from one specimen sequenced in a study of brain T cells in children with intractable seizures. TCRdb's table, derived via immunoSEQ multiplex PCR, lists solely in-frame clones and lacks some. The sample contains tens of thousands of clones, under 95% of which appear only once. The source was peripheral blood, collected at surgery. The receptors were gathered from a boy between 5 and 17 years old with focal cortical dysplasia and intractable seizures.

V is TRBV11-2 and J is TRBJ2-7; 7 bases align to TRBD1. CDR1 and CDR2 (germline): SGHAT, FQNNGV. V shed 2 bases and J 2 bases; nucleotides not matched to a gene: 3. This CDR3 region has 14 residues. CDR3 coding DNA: TGTGCCAGCAGCTTATCGGGACAGCCCTACGAGCAGTACGTC. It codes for CASSLSGQPYEQYV.

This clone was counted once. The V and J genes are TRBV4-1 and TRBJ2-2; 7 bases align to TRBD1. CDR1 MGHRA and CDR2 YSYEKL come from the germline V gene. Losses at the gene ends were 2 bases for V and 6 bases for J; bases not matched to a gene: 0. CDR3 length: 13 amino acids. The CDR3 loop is CASSQQGAGELFF. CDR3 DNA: TGCGCCAGCAGCCAACAGGGGGCCGGGGAGCTGTTTTTT.

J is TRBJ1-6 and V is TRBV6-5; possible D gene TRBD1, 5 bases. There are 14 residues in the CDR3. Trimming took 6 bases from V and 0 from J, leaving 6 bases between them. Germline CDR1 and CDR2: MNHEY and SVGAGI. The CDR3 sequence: CASRDNSYNSPLHF. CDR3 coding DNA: TGTGCCAGCAGGGACAACTCCTATAATTCACCCCTCCACTTT.

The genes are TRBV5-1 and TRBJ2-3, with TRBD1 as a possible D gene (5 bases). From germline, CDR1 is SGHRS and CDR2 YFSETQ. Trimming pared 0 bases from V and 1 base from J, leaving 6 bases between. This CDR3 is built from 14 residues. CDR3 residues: CASSLEGGTDTQYF. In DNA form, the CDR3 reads TGCGCCAGCAGCTTGGAAGGGGGCACAGATACGCAGTATTTT.

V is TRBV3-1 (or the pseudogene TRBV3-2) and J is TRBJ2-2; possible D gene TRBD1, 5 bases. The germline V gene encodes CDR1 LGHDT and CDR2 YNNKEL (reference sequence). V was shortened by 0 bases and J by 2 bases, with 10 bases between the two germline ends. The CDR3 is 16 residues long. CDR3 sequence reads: CASSQEIDSNTGELFF. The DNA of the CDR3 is TGTGCCAGCAGCCAAGAAATCGACAGCAACACCGGGGAGCTGTTTTTT.

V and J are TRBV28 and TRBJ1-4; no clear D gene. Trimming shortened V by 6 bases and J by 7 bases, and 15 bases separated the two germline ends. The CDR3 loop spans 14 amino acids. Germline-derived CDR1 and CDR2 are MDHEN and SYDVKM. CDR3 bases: TGTGCCAGCAGCCACACGCGGGCGGGTGAAAAACTGTTTTTT. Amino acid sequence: CASSHTRAGEKLFF.

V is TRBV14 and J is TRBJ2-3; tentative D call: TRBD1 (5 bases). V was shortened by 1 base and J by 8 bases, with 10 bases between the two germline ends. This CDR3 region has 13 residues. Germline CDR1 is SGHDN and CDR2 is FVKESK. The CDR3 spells CASSQALGATQYF. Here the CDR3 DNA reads TGTGCCAGCAGCCAAGCGCTAGGGGCTACGCAGTATTTT.

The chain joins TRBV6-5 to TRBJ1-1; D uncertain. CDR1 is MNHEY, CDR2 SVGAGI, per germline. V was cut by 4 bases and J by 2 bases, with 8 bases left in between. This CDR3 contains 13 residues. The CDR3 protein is CASSSEINTEAFF. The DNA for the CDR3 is TGTGCCAGCAGTTCGGAGATCAACACTGAAGCTTTCTTT.

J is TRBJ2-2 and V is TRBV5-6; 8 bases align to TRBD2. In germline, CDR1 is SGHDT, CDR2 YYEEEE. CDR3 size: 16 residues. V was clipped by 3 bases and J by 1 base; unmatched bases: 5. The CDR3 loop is CASSWGLAGNTGELFF. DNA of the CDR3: TGTGCCAGCAGCTGGGGCCTAGCGGGGAACACCGGGGAGCTGTTTTTT. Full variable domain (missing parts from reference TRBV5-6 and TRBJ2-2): DAGVTQSPTHLIKTRGQQVTLRCSPKSGHDTVSWYQQALGQGPQFIFQYYEEEERQRGNFPDRFSGHQFPNYSSELNVNALLLGDSALYLCASSWGLAGNTGELFFGEGSRLTVL.

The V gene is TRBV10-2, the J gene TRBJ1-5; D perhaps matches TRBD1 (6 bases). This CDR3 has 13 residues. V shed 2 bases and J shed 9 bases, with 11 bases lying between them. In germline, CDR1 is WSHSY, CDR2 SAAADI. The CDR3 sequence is CASSEQGYLPQHF. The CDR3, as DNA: TGCGCCAGCAGTGAGCAGGGGTATCTGCCCCAGCATTTT.

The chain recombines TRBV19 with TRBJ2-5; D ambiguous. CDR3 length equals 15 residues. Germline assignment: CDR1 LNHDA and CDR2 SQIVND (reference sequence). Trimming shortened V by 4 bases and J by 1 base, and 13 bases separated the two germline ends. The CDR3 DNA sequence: TGTGCCAGTAGTAAAGGCAACGGCCCCCAAGAGACCCAGTACTTC. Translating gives CASSKGNGPQETQYF.

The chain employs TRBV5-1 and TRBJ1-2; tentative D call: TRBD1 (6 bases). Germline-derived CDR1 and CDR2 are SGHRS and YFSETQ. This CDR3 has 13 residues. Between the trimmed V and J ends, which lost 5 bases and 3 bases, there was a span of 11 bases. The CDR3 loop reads CASRFAGDYGYTF. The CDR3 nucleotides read TGCGCCAGCAGGTTTGCAGGGGACTATGGCTACACCTTC. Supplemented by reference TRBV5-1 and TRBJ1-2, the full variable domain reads KAGVTQTPRYLIKTRGQQVTLSCSPISGHRSVSWYQQTPGQGLQFLFEYFSETQRNKGNFPGRFSGRQFSNSRSEMNVSTLELGDSALYLCASRFAGDYGYTFGSGTRLTVV.

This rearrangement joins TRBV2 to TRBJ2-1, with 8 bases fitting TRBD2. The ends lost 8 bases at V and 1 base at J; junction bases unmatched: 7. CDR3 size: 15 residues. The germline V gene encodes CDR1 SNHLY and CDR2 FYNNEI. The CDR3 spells CASREASGSYNEQFF. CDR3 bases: TGTGCCAGCCGGGAGGCTAGCGGGTCCTACAATGAGCAGTTCTTC.

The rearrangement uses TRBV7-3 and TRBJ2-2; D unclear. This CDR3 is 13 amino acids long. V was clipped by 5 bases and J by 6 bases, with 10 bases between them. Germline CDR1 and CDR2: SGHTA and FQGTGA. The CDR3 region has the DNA TGTGCCAGCAGCCCTGGGTCGGCCGGGGAGCTGTTTTTT. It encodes CASSPGSAGELFF.

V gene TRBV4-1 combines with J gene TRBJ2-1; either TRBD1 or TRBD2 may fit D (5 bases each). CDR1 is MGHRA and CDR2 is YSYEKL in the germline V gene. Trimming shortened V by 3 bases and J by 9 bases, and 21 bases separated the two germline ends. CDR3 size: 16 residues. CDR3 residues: CASSQPLERGGGEQFF. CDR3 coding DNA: TGCGCCAGCAGCCAGCCTCTAGAGAGGGGTGGGGGTGAGCAGTTCTTC.

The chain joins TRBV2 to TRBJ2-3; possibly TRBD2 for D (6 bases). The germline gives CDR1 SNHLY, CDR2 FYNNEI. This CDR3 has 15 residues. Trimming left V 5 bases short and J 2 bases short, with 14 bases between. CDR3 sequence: CASSYRELYTDTQYF. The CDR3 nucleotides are TGTGCCAGCAGTTATCGGGAGTTGTACACAGATACGCAGTATTTT.

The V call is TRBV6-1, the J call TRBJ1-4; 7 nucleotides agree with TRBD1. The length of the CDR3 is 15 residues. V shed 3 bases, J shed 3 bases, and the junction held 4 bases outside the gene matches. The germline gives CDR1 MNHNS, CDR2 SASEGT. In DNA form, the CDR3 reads TGTGCCAGCAGTGATAGGACAGGCGCTAATGAAAAACTGTTTTTT. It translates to CASSDRTGANEKLFF.

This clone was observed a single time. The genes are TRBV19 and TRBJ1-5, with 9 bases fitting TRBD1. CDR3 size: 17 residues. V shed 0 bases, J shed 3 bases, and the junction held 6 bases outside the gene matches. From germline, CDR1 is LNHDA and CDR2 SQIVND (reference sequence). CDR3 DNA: TGTGCCAGTAGTATAGATGGGACAGGGAGGGACAATCAGCCCCAGCATTTT. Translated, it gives CASSIDGTGRDNQPQHF. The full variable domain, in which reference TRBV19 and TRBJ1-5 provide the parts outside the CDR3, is DGGITQSPKYLFRKEGQNVTLSCEQNLNHDAMYWYRQDPGQGLRLIYYSQIVNDFQKGDIAEGYSVSREKKESFPLTVTSAQKNPTAFYLCASSIDGTGRDNQPQHFGDGTRLSIL.

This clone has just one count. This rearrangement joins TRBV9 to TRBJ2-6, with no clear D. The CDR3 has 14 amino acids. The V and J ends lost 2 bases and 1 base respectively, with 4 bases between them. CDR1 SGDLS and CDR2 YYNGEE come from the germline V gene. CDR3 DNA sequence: TGTGCCAGCAGCGTTTGGTCTGGGGCCAACGTCCTGACTTTC. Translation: CASSVWSGANVLTF.

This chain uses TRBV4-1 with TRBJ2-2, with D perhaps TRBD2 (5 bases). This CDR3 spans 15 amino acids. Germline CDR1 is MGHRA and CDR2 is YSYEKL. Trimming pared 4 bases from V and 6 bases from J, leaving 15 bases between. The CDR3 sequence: CASSRLPWVPGELFF. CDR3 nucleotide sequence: TGCGCCAGCAGCCGACTACCTTGGGTTCCCGGGGAGCTGTTTTTT.

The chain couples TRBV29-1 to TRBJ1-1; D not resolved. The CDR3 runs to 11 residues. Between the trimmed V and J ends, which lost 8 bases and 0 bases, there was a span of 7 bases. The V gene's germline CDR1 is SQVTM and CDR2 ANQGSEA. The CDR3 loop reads CSSGLNTEAFF. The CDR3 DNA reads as TGCAGCTCTGGCCTGAACACTGAAGCTTTCTTT.

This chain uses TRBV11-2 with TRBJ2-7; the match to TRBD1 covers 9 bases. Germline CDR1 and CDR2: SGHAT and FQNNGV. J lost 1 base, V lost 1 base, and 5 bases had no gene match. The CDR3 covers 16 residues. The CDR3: CASSLGTGTGSYEQYF. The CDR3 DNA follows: TGTGCCAGCAGCTTAGGCACCGGGACAGGGTCCTACGAGCAGTACTTC.

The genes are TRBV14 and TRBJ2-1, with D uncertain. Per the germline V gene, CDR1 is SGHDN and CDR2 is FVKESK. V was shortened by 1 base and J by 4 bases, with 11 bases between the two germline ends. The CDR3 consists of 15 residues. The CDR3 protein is CASSQVFWDYNEQFF. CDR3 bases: TGTGCCAGCAGCCAAGTCTTTTGGGATTACAATGAGCAGTTCTTC.

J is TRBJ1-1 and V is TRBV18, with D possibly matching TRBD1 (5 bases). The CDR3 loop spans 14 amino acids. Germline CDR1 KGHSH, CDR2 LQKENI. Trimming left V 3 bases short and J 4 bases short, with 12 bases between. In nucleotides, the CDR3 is TGTGCCAGCTCACCCGACTGGCAGGGCACTGAAGCTTTCTTT. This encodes CASSPDWQGTEAFF.

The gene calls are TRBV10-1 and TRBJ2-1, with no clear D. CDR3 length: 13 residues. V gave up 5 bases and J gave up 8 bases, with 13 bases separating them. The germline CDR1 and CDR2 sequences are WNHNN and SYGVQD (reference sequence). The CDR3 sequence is CASSTSRFDEQFF. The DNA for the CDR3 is TGCGCCAGCAGTACGTCTAGATTCGATGAGCAGTTCTTC.

CDR3 nucleotide sequence: TGTGCCAGCAGTCACAAGCCGGGACAGGGTCGCAATGAGCAGTTCTTC. It specifies CASSHKPGQGRNEQFF. This chain links TRBV7-9 with TRBJ2-1; 9 bases are a match to TRBD1. Germline V gives CDR1 SEHNR, CDR2 FQNEAQ (reference sequence). The length of the CDR3 is 16 residues. V was pared by 6 bases and J by 6 bases, with 12 bases of the junction left unmatched. Together with reference TRBV7-9 and TRBJ2-1, the CDR3 gives the full variable domain: DTGVSQNPRHKITKRGQNVTFRCDPISEHNRLYWYRQTLGQGPEFLTYFQNEAQLEKSRLLSDRFSAERPKGSFSTLEIQRTEQGDSAMYLCASSHKPGQGRNEQFFGPGTRLTVL.